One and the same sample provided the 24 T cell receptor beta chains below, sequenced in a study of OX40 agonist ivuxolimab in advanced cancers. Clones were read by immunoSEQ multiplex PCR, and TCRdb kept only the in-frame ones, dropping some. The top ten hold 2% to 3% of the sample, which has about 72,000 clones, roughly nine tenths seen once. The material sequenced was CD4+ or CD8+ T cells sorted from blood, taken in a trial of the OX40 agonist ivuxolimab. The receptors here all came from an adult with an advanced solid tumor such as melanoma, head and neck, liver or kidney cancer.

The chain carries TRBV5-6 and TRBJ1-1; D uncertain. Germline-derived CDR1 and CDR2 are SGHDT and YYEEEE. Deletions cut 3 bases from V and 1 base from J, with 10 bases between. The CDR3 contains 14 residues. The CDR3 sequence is CASSWARRNTEAFF. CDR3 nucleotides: TGTGCCAGCAGCTGGGCGAGGAGGAACACTGAAGCTTTCTTT.

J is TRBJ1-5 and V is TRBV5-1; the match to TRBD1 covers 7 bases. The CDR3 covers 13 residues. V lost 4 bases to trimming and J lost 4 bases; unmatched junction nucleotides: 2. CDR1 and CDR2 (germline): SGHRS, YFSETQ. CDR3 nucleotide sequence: TGCGCCAGCAGCGAGGGGGCTAATCAGCCCCAGCATTTT. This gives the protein CASSEGANQPQHF. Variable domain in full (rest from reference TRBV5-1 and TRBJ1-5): KAGVTQTPRYLIKTRGQQVTLSCSPISGHRSVSWYQQTPGQGLQFLFEYFSETQRNKGNFPGRFSGRQFSNSRSEMNVSTLELGDSALYLCASSEGANQPQHFGDGTRLSIL.

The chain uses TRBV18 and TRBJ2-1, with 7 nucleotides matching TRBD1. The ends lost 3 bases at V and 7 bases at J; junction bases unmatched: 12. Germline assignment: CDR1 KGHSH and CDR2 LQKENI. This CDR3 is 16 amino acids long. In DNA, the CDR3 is TGTGCCAGCTCACCTAGGGGGCAGGCCGTAGGGAATGAGCAGTTCTTC. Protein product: CASSPRGQAVGNEQFF.

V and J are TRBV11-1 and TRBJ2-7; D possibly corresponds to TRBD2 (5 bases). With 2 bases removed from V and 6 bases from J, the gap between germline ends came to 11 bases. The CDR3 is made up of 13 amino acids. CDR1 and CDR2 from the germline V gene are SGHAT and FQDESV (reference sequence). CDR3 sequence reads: CASSLRVSGEQYF. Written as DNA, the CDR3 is TGTGCCAGCAGCTTAAGAGTAAGCGGCGAGCAGTACTTC.

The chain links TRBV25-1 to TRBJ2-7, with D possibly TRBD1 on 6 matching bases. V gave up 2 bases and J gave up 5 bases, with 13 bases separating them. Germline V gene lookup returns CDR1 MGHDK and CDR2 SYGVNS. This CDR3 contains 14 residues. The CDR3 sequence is CASSEIWTVHEQYF. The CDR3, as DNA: TGTGCCAGCAGTGAAATCTGGACAGTCCACGAGCAGTACTTC.

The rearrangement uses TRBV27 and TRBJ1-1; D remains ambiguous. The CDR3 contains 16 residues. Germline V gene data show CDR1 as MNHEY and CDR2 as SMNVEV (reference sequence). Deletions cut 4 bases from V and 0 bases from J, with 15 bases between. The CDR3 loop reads CASSSGLQSLNTEAFF. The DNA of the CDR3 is TGTGCCAGCAGTTCCGGGCTCCAGAGTTTGAACACTGAAGCTTTCTTT.

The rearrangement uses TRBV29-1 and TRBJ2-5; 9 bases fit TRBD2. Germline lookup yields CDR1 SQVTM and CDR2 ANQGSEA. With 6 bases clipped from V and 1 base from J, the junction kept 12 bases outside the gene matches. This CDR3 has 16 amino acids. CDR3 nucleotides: TGCAGCGTACCCGGGCGGAGCGGGAGGACCCAAGAGACCCAGTACTTC. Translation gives CSVPGRSGRTQETQYF.

In DNA, the CDR3 is TGTGCCAGCAGTCGAGACTGGAGGGGGAACAATGAGCAGTTCTTC. As protein: CASSRDWRGNNEQFF. This rearrangement joins TRBV11-2 to TRBJ2-1; possibly TRBD1 or TRBD2 for D (6 bases each). Trimming shortened V by 6 bases and J by 5 bases, and 17 bases separated the two germline ends. Germline CDR1 reads SGHAT; CDR2 reads FQNNGV. The CDR3 is made up of 15 amino acids.

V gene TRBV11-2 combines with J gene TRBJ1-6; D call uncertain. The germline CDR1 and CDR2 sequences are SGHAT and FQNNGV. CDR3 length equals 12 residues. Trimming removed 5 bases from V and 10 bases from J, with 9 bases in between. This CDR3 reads CASSPGPSPLHF. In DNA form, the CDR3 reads TGTGCCAGCAGCCCTGGTCCCTCACCCCTCCACTTT.

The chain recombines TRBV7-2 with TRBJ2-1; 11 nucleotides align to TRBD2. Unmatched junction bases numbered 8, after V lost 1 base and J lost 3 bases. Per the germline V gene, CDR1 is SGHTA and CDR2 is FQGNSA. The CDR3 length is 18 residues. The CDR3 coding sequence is TGTGCCAGCAGCTTAGAGTGGTTGGGGACTAGCGGCTACAATGAGCAGTTCTTC. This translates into CASSLEWLGTSGYNEQFF.

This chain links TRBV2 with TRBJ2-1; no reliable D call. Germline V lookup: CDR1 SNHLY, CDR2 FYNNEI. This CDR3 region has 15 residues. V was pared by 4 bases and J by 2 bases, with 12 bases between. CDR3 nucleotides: TGTGCCAGCAGTGGACCTACTCTTGCCTACAATGAGCAGTTCTTC. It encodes CASSGPTLAYNEQFF.

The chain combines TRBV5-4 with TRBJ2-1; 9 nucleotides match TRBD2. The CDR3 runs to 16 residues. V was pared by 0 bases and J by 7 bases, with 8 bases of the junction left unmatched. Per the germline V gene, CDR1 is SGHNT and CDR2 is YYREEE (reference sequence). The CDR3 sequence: CASSLDGGRAGNEQFF. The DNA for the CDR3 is TGTGCCAGCAGCTTGGACGGCGGGAGGGCGGGAAATGAGCAGTTCTTC.

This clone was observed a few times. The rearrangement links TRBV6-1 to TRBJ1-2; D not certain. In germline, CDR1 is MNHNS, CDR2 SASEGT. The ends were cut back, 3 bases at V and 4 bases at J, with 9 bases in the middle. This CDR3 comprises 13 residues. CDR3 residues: CASSDPDVYGYTF. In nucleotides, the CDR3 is TGTGCCAGCAGTGACCCAGATGTCTATGGCTACACCTTC.

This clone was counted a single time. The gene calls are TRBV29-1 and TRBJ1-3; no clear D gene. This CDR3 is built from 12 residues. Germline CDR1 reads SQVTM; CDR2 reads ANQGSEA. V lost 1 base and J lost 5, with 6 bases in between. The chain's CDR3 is CSVEGARNTIYF. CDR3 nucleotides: TGCAGCGTTGAAGGGGCTAGAAACACCATATATTTT.

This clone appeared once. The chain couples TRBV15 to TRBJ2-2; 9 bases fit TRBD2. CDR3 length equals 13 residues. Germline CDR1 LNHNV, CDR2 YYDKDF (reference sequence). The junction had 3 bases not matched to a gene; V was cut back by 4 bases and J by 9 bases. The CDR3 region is CATSISGSRELFF. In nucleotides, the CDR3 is TGTGCCACCAGCATTAGCGGGAGCCGGGAGCTGTTTTTT. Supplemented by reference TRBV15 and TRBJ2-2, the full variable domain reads DAMVIQNPRYQVTQFGKPVTLSCSQTLNHNVMYWYQQKSSQAPKLLFHYYDKDFNNEADTPDNFQSRRPNTSFCFLDIRSPGLGDTAMYLCATSISGSRELFFGEGSRLTVL.

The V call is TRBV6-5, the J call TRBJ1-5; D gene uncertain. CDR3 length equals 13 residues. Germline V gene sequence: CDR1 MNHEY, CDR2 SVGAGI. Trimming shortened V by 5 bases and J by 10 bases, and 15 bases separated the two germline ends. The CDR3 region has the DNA TGTGCCAGCAGTCACGAGGCCGGGCGCCCCCAGCATTTT. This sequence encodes CASSHEAGRPQHF.

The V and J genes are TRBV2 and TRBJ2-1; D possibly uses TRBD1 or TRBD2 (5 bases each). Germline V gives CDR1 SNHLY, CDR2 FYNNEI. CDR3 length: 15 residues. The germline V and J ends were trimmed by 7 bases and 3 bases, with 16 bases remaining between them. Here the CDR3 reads CASTGGSGIYNEQFF. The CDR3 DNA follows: TGTGCCAGCACTGGGGGTTCAGGGATCTACAATGAGCAGTTCTTC.

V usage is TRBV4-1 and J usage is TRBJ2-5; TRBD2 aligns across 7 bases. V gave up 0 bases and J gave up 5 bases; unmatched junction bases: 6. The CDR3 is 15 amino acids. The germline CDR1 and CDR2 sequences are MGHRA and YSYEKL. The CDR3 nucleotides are TGCGCCAGCAGCCAAGACGGGTTGGGGGGGGAGACCCAGTACTTC. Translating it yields CASSQDGLGGETQYF.

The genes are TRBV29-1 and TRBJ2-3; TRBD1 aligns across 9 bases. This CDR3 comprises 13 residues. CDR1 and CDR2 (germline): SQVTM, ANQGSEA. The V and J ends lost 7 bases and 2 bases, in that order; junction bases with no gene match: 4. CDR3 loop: CSAGTGFTDTQYF. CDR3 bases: TGCAGCGCCGGGACAGGGTTCACAGATACGCAGTATTTT.

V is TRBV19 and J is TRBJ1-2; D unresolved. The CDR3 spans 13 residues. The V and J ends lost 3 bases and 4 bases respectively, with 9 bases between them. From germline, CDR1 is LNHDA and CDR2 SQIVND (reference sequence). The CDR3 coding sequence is TGTGCCAGTAGTATGCCGGAAAGCTATGGCTACACCTTC. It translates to CASSMPESYGYTF.

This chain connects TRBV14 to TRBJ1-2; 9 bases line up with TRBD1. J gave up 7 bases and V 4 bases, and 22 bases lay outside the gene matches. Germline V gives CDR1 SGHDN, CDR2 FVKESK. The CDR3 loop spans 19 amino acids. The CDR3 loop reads CASSPYLGGRDRVSGGYTF. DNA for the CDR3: TGTGCCAGCAGCCCCTATTTAGGGGGAAGGGACAGGGTTTCTGGTGGCTACACCTTC.

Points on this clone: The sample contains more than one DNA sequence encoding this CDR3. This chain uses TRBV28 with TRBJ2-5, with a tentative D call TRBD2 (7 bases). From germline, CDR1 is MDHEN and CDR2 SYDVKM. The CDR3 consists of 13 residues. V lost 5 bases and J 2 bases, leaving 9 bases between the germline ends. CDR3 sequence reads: CASSEGGQETQYF. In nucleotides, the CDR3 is TGTGCCAGCAGTGAGGGGGGGCAAGAGACCCAGTACTTC.

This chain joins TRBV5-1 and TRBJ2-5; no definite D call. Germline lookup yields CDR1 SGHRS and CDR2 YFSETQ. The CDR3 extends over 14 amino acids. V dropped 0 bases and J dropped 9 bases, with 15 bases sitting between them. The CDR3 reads CASSLVPAVEAQYF. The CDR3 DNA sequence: TGCGCCAGCAGCTTGGTCCCCGCCGTTGAGGCCCAGTACTTC.

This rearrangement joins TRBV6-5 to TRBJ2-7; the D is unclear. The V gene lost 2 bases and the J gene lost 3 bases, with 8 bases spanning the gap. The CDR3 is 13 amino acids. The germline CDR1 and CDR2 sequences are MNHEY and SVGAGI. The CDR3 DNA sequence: TGTGCCAGCAGTTACGGCAGCCACTACGAGCAGTACTTC. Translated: CASSYGSHYEQYF.